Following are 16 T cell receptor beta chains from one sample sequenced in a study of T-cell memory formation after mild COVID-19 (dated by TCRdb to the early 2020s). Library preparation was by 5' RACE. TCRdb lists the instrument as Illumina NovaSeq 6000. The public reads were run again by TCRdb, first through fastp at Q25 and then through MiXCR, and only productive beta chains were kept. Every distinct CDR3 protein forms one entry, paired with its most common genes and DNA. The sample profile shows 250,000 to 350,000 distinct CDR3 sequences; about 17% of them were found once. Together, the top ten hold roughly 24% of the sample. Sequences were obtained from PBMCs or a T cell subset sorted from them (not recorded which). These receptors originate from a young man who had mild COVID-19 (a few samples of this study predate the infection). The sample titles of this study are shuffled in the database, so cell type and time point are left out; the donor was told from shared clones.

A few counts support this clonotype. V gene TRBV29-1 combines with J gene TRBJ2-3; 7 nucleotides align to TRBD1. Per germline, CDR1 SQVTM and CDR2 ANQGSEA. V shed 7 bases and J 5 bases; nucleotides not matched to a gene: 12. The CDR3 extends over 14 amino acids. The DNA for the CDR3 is TGCAGCGCCGCTGAGACAGGGAAAGGAGATACGCAGTATTTT. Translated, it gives CSAAETGKGDTQYF.

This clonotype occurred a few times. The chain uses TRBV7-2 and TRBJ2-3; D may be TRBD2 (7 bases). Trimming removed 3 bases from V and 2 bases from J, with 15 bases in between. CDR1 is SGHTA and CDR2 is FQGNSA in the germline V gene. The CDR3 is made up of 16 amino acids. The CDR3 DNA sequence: TGTGCCAGCAGCTTGCTAGGGGGGGGTCACACAGATACGCAGTATTTT. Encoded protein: CASSLLGGGHTDTQYF.

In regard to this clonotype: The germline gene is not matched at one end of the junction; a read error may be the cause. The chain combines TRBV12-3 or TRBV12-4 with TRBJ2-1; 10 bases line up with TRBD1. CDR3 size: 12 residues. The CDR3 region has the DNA TGTGCCAGCACCCTCCTTCCGGGGACAGGGGTTTTC. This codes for CASTLLPGTGVF.

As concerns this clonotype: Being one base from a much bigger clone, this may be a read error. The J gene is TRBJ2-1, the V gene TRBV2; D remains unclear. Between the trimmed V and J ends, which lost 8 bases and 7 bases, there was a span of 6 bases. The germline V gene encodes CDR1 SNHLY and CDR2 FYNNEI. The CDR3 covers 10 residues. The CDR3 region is CASGWNEQFF. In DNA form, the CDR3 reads TGTGCCAGCGGGTGGAATGAGCAGTTCTTC.

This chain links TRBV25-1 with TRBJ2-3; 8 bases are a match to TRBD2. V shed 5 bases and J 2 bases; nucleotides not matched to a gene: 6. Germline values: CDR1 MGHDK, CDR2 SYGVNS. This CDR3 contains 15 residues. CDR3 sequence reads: CASSLAGGTTDTQYF. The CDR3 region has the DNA TGTGCCAGCAGTCTGGCGGGGGGAACCACAGATACGCAGTATTTT.

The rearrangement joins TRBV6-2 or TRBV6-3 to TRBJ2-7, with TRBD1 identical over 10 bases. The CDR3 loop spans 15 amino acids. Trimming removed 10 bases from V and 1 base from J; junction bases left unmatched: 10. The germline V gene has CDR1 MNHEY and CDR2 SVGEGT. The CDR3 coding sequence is TGTGCCACAAATCGGCCGGGACAGGGGTCCTACGAGCAGTACGTC. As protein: CATNRPGQGSYEQYV.

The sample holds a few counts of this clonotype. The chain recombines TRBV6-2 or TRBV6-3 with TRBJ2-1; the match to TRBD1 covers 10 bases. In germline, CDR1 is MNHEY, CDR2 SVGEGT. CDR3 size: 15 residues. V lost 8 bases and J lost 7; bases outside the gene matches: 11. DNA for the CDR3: TGTGCCAGCGGACGCCTGGGGGACAGGGGAAATGAGCAGTTCTTC. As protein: CASGRLGDRGNEQFF.

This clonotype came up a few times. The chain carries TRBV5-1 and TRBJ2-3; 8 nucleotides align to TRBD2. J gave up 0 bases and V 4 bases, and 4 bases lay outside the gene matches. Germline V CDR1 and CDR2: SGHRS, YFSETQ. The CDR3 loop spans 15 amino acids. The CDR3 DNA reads TGCGCCAGCAGCGTGGGACTAGGTAGCACAGATACGCAGTATTTT. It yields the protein CASSVGLGSTDTQYF.

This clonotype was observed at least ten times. CDR3 in DNA: TGTGCCAGCAGCCGAAATCGGGACGGACGCTATAATTCACCCCTCCACTTT. It translates to CASSRNRDGRYNSPLHF. This chain uses TRBV6-2 or TRBV6-3 with TRBJ1-6; TRBD1 might be the D (5 bases). CDR3 size: 17 residues. V was shortened by 6 bases and J by 3 bases, with 18 bases between the two germline ends. CDR1 and CDR2 (germline): MNHEY, SVGEGT.

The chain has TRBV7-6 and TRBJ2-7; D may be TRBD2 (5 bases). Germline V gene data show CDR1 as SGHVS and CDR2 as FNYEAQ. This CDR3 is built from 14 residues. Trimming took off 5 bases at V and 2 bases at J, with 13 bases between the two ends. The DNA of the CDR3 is TGTGCCAGCAGCCCTCGGGGTTACCCCTACGAGCAGTACTTC. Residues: CASSPRGYPYEQYF. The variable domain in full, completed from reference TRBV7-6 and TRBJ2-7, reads GAGVSQSPRYKVTKRGQDVALRCDPISGHVSLYWYRQALGQGPEFLTYFNYEAQQDKSGLPNDRFSAERPEGSISTLTIQRTEQRDSAMYRCASSPRGYPYEQYFGPGTRLTVT.

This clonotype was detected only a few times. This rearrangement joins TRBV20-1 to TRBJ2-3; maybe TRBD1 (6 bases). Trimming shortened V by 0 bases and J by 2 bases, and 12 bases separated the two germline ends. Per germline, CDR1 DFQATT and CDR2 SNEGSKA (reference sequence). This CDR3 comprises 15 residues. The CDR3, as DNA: TGCAGTGCTAGAGATCCGGGGACATTCACAGATACGCAGTATTTT. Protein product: CSARDPGTFTDTQYF.

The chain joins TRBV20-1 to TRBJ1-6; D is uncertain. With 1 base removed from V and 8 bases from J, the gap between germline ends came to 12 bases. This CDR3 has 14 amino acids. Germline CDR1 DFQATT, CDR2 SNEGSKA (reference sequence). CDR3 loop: CSARGSGWHSPLHF. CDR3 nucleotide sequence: TGCAGTGCTAGAGGATCCGGTTGGCATTCACCCCTCCACTTT.

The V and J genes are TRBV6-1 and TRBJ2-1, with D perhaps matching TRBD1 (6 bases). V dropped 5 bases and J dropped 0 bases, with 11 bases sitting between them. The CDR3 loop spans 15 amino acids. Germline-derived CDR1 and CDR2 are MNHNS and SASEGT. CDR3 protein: CASSPGAGSYNEQFF. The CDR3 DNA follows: TGTGCCAGCAGTCCAGGGGCCGGCTCCTACAATGAGCAGTTCTTC.

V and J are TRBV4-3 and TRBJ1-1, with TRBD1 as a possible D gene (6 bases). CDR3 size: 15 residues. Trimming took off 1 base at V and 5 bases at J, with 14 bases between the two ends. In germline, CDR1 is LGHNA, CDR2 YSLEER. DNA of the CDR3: TGCGCCAGCAGCCAAGTCGGGACACTCAGGACTGAAGCTTTCTTT. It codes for CASSQVGTLRTEAFF.

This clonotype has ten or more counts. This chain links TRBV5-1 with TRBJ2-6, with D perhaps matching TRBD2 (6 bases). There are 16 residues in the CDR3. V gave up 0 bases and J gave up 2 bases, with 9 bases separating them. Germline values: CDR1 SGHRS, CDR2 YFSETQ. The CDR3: CASSLEGTAGANVLTF. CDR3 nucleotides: TGCGCCAGCAGCTTGGAAGGGACTGCTGGGGCCAACGTCCTGACTTTC.

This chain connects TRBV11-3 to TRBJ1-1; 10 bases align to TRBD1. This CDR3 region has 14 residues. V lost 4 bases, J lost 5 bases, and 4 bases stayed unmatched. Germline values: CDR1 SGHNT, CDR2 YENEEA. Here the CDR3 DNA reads TGTGCCAGCAGCTCGACAGGGGGCGAAACTGAAGCTTTCTTT. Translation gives CASSSTGGETEAFF.